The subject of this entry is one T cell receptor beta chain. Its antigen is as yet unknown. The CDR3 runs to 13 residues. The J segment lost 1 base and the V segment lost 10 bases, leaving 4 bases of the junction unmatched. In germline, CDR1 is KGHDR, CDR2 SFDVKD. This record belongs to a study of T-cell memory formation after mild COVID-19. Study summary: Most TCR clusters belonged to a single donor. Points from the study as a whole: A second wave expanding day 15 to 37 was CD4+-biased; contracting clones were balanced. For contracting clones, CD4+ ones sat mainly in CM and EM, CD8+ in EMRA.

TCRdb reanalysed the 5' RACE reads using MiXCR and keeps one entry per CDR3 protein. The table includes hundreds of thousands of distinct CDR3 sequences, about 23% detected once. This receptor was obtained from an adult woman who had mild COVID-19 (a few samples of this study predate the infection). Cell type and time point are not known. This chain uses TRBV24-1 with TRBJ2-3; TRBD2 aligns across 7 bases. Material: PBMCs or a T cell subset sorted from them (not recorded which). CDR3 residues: CATAGEGTDTQYF. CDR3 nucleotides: TGTGCCACTGCGGGAGAGGGCACAGATACGCAGTATTTT.